Listed below are T cell receptor beta chains from one sample, sequenced in a study of cytomegalovirus exposure and HLA in healthy donors. Using immunoSEQ multiplex PCR, the repertoire was profiled, and TCRdb retains in-frame clones only, with some absent. The sample includes more than 85,000 clones, around 74% of them seen just once. Sequenced material: PBMCs. Receptors originate from a man aged 25-45 years in good health and CMV-seropositive. Both conserved end residues are part of each CDR3. The D gene is left open where the match is weak. Expanded clones get a size class; other rows say once, few or many, or leave the size out.

cdr3_length j_call d_call v_call clone_size cdr3_nt cdr3_aa
14 TRBJ2-2 - TRBV6-1 few TGTGCCAGCAGTGATGTACTGGACACCGGGGAGCTGTTTTTT CASSDVLDTGELFF
15 TRBJ2-3 TRBD1 TRBV2 - TGTGCCAGCAGTAAGGGACAGGGGGCCGCAGATACGCAGTATTTT CASSKGQGAADTQYF
15 TRBJ1-6 - TRBV5-4 few TGTGCCAGCAGCTCTACAGGGTCCCTAAATTCACCCCTCCACTTT CASSSTGSLNSPLHF
13 TRBJ1-4 - TRBV30 - TGTGCCTGGAGCTCTATACGGGGGAAAAAACTGTTTTTT CAWSSIRGKKLFF
18 TRBJ2-7 TRBD2 TRBV4-2 - TGTGCCAGCAGCCAGCTCTTTCCCGGGACTAGCGCCTCCTACGAGCAGTACTTC CASSQLFPGTSASYEQYF
15 TRBJ1-2 - TRBV6-1 - TGTGCCGGCAGTGAAATGTGGGGAGGACGTCCGTTGGATTCCTTC CAGSEMWGGRPLDSF
16 TRBJ2-1 TRBD2 TRBV25-1 - TGTGCCAGCAGTGCAAGACTAGCCAGCTCCTACAATGAGCAGTTCTTC CASSARLASSYNEQFF
16 TRBJ2-2 - TRBV6-4 - TGTGCCAGCAGCGAAGGGGACACCCTTGGGACCGGGGAGCTGTTTTTT CASSEGDTLGTGELFF
19 TRBJ2-4 TRBD1 TRBV4-3 - TGCGCCAGCAGCCAAGACCCCCCCGGGACAGGGACGGCCAAAAACATTCAGTACTTC CASSQDPPGTGTAKNIQYF
17 TRBJ1-5 - TRBV28 - TGTGCCAGCACCCATGGGGGAGGGGGGGTTGGTAATCAGCCCCAGCATTTT CASTHGGGGVGNQPQHF
16 TRBJ2-1 TRBD2 TRBV4-1 - TGCGCCAGCAGCCAGCCTAGCGGGGGGCGATACAATGAGCAGTTCTTC CASSQPSGGRYNEQFF
16 TRBJ2-1 TRBD2 TRBV6-5 - TGTGCCAGCAGTTACTCGGCCCTAGCGGGGGGGAATGAGCAGTTCTTC CASSYSALAGGNEQFF
14 TRBJ1-2 TRBD1 TRBV5-4 - TGTGCCAGCAGCGGCGACAGGGGGGACTATGGCTACACCTTC CASSGDRGDYGYTF
17 TRBJ2-5 TRBD2 TRBV4-1 few TGCGCCAGCAGCAAGACCCCTAGCGGGGGGGACCAAGAGACCCAGTACTTC CASSKTPSGGDQETQYF
16 TRBJ2-5 - TRBV27 - TGTGCCAGCAGTTTTGCCGACGCGGCAGCGAAAGAGACCCAGTACTTC CASSFADAAAKETQYF
13 TRBJ2-1 - TRBV19 - TGTGCCAGTAGTATCGACAGGCTATCTGAGCAGTTCTTC CASSIDRLSEQFF
17 TRBJ2-3 TRBD2 TRBV13 few TGTGCCAGCAGCTTAACCCCAGGACTAGCTCTACCCGATACGCAGTATTTT CASSLTPGLALPDTQYF
15 TRBJ1-4 - TRBV9 few TGTGCCAGCAGCCCGGGAGGGGGGGCGGGTGAAAAACTGTTTTTT CASSPGGGAGEKLFF
14 TRBJ1-1 - TRBV5-4 few TGTGCCAGCAGCTCCCTACGGAGAAACACTGAAGCTTTCTTT CASSSLRRNTEAFF
15 TRBJ2-1 - TRBV28 - TGTGCCAGCAGTTTAAGGACAGGGAGGGGTAATGAGCAGTTCTTC CASSLRTGRGNEQFF
11 TRBJ1-3 - TRBV19 - TGTGCCAGCTTAATTGGAAACACCATATATTTT CASLIGNTIYF
15 TRBJ1-2 - TRBV7-9 - TGTGCCAGCAGCTCCCGACAGCCCCGTCTTAATGGCTACACCTTC CASSSRQPRLNGYTF
18 TRBJ2-3 - TRBV7-6 - TGTGCCAGCAGCGCAACCTCCGGGACACGATCTAGCACAGATACGCAGTATTTT CASSATSGTRSSTDTQYF
15 TRBJ1-1 TRBD1 TRBV6-5 few TGTGCCAGCAGTTACGGACAGGGAGGGAACACTGAAGCTTTCTTT CASSYGQGGNTEAFF
17 TRBJ2-2 - TRBV4-2 - TGTGCCAGCAGCCAAAACTCAGGACTTCCGAACACCGGGGAGCTGTTTTTT CASSQNSGLPNTGELFF
14 TRBJ1-6 - TRBV10-3 - TGTGCCATCAGCAGGGGTTTAGGGAATTCACCCCTCCACTTT CAISRGLGNSPLHF